The text below deals with one T cell receptor (beta chain). The record originates from a study of blood T cell repertoires in COVID-19. Study-wide context: Sample material is recorded as cDNA or gDNA derived from T cells, B-cell-depleted T cells, or PBMCs.

Authors' analysis steps: Reference gene primer amplification gave estimated nucleated cell counts. Sequencing was performed with immunoSEQ multiplex PCR; in TCRdb, only in-frame clones are kept and a portion is missing. That table is the source of V, J and clone size, and D and trimming were worked out from the DNA. The profile shows approximately 300,000 clones, around 89% of them singletons. From germline, CDR1 is MGHRA and CDR2 YSYEKL. V was pared by 2 bases and J by 4 bases, with 18 bases between. The CDR3 totals 16 residues. The receptor comes from a man aged 35 to 55 with acute or convalescent COVID-19. The rearrangement links TRBV4-1 to TRBJ2-7; tentative D call: TRBD1 (6 bases). The sample comprised peripheral blood. CDR3 nucleotide sequence: TGCGCCAGCAGCCAACGCATCGGACAGCAAGGGTACGAGCAGTACTTC. Translating gives CASSQRIGQQGYEQYF.